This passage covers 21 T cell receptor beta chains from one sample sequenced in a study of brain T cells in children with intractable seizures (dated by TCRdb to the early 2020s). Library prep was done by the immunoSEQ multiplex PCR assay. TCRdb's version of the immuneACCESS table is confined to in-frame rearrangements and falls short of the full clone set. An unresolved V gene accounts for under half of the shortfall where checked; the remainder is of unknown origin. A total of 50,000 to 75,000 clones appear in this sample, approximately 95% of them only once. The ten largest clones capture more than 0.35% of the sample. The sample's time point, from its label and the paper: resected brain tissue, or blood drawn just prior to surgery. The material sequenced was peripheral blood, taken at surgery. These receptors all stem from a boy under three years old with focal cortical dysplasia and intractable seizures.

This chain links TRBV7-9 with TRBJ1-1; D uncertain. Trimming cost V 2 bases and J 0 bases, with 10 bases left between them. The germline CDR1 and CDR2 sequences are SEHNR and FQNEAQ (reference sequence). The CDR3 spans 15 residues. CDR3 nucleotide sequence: TGTGCCAGCAGCTTATTTCAGTTCATGAACACTGAAGCTTTCTTT. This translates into CASSLFQFMNTEAFF.

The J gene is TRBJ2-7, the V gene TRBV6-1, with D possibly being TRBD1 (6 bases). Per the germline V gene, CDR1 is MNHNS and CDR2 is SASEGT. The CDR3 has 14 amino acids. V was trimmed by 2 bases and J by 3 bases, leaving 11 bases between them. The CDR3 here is CASSEMTGDYEQYF. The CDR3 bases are TGTGCCAGCAGTGAAATGACAGGAGACTACGAGCAGTACTTC.

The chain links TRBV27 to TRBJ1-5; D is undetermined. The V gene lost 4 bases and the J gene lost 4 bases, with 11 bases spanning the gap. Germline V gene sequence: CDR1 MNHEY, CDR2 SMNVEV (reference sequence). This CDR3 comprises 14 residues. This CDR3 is CASSSLLGNQPQHF. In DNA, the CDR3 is TGTGCCAGCAGTTCCCTTTTAGGGAATCAGCCCCAGCATTTT.

CDR3 DNA: TGTGCCAGTAGTATAACCCCCCGGCGGGGGGTCACAGATACGCAGTATTTT. Its translation: CASSITPRRGVTDTQYF. The rearrangement joins TRBV19 to TRBJ2-3; 8 nucleotides match TRBD2. CDR1 is LNHDA and CDR2 is SQIVND in the germline V gene (reference sequence). J lost 2 bases, V lost 2 bases, and 9 bases had no gene match. This CDR3 region has 17 residues.

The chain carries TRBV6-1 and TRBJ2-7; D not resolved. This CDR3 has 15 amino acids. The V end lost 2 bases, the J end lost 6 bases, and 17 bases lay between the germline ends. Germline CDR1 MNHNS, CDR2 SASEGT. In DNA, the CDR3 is TGTGCCAGCAGTGAATCGTACTGGGGTGGACGCGAGCAGTACTTC. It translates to CASSESYWGGREQYF.

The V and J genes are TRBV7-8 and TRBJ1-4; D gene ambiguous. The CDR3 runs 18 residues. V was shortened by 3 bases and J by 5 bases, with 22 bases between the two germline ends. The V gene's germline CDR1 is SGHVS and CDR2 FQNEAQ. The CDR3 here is CASSLYRLFGGNNEKLFF. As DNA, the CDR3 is TGTGCCAGCAGCTTGTATCGATTGTTTGGAGGGAACAATGAAAAACTGTTTTTT.

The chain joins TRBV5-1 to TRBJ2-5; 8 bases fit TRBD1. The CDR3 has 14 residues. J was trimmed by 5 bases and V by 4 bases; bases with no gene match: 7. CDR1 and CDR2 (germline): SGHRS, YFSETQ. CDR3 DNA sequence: TGCGCCAGCAGCCCGCGGACAGGGTTGGAGACCCAGTACTTC. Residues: CASSPRTGLETQYF.

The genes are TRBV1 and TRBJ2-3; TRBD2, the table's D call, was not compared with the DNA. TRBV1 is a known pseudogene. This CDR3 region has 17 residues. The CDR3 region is CTSSPPGAGGSTDTQYF. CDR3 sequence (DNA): TGCACCAGCAGCCCCCCCGGGGCGGGGGGAAGCACAGATACGCAGTATTTT.

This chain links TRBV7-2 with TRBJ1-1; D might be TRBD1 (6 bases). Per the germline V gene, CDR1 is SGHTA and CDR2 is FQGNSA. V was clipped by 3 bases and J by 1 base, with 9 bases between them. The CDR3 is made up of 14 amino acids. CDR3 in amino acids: CASSFTGTNTEAFF. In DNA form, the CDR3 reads TGTGCCAGCAGCTTTACAGGGACGAACACTGAAGCTTTCTTT. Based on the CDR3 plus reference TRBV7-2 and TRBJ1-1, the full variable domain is GAGVSQSPSNKVTEKGKDVELRCDPISGHTALYWYRQSLGQGLEFLIYFQGNSAPDKSGLPSDRFSAERTGGSVSTLTIQRTQQEDSAVYLCASSFTGTNTEAFFGQGTRLTVV.

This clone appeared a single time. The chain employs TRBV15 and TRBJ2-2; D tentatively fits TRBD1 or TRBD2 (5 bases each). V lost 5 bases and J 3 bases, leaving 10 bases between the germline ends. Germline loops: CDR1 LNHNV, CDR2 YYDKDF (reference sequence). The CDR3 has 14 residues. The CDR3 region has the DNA TGTGCCACCAGCCAGGGACCCTACACCGGGGAGCTGTTTTTT. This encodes CATSQGPYTGELFF.

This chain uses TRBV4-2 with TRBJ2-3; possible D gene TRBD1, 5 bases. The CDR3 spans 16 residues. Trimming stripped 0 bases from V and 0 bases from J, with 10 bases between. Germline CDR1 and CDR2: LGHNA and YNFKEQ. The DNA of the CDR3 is TGTGCCAGCAGCCAAGATCAGACAGCTAGCACAGATACGCAGTATTTT. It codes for CASSQDQTASTDTQYF.

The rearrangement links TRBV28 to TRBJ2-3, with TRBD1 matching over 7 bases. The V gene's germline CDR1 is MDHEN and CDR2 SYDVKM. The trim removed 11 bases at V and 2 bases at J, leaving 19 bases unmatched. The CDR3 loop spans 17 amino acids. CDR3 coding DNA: TGTGCCTCCACCCCTCGACAGGGTAAAGGGCCCACAGATACGCAGTATTTT. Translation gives CASTPRQGKGPTDTQYF. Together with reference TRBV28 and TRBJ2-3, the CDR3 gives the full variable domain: DVKVTQSSRYLVKRTGEKVFLECVQDMDHENMFWYRQDPGLGLRLIYFSYDVKMKEKGDIPEGYSVSREKKERFSLILESASTNQTSMYLCASTPRQGKGPTDTQYFGPGTRLTVL.

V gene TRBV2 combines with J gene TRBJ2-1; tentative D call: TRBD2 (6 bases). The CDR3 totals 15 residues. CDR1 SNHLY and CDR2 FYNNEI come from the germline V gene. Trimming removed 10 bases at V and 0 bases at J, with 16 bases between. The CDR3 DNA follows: TGTGCCACCCGACTAGTTCTTAGCTCCTACAATGAGCAGTTCTTC. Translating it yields CATRLVLSSYNEQFF.

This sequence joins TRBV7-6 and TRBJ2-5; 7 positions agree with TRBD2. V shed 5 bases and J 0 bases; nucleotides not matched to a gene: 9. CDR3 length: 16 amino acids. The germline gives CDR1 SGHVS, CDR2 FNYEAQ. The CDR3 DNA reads TGTGCCAGCAGCCCCCCGAGCGGGAAGTACCAAGAGACCCAGTACTTC. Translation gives CASSPPSGKYQETQYF. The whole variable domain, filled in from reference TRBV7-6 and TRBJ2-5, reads GAGVSQSPRYKVTKRGQDVALRCDPISGHVSLYWYRQALGQGPEFLTYFNYEAQQDKSGLPNDRFSAERPEGSISTLTIQRTEQRDSAMYRCASSPPSGKYQETQYFGPGTRLLVL.

This chain's CDR3 is CASSQGTSGSDEQFF. CDR3 DNA: TGCGCCAGCAGCCAAGGGACTAGCGGGAGCGATGAGCAGTTCTTC. The V and J genes are TRBV4-1 and TRBJ2-1; TRBD2 matches 13 bases. CDR3 size: 15 residues. J gave up 8 bases and V 1 base, and 2 bases lay outside the gene matches. The germline CDR1 and CDR2 sequences are MGHRA and YSYEKL.

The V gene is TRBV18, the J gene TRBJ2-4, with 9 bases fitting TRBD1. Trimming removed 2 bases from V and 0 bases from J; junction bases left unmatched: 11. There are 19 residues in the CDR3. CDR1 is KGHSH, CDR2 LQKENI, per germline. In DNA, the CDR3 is TGTGCCAGCTCACCAACCCAAGACAGGGGGGTACAAGCCAAAAACATTCAGTACTTC. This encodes CASSPTQDRGVQAKNIQYF.

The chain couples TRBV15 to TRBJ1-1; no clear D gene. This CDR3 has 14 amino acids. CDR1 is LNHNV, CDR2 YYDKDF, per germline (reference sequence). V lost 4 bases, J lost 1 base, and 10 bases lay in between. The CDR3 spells CATSTLAGNTEAFF. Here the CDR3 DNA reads TGTGCCACCAGCACTCTGGCAGGGAACACTGAAGCTTTCTTT.

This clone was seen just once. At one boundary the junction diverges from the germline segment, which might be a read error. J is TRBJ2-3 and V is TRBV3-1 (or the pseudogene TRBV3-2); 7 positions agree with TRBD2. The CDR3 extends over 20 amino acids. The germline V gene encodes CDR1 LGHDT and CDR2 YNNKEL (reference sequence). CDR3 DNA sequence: TGTGCCAGCAGCCAAGCCCAAACTTGGAGCGGGAATTCAATCACAGATACGCATTATTTT. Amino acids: CASSQAQTWSGNSITDTHYF.

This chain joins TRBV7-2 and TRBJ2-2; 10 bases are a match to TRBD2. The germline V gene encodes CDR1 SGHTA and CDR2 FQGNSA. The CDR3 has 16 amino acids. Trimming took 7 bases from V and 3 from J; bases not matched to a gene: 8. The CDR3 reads CASINGTSEDTGELFF. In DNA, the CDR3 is TGTGCCAGCATCAACGGGACTAGCGAGGACACCGGGGAGCTGTTTTTT. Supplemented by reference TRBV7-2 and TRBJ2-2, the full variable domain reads GAGVSQSPSNKVTEKGKDVELRCDPISGHTALYWYRQSLGQGLEFLIYFQGNSAPDKSGLPSDRFSAERTGGSVSTLTIQRTQQEDSAVYLCASINGTSEDTGELFFGEGSRLTVL.

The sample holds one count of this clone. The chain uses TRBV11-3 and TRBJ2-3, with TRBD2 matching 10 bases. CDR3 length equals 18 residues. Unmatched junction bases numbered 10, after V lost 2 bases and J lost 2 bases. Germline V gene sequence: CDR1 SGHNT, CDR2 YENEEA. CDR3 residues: CASSLQSLAGENTDTQYF. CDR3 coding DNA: TGTGCCAGCAGCTTACAGTCCCTAGCGGGGGAGAACACAGATACGCAGTATTTT.

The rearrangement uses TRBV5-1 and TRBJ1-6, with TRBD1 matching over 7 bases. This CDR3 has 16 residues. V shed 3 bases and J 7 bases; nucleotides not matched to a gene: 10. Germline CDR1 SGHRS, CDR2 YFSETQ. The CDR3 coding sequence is TGCGCCAGCAGCTCTGGGGCCGACAGGGTAAATTCACCCCTCCACTTT. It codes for CASSSGADRVNSPLHF.